These T cell receptor beta chains were read from a single sample in a study of blood T cell repertoires in COVID-19. Libraries were prepared by immunoSEQ multiplex PCR; TCRdb keeps only in-frame clonotypes and omits some of them. The repertoire consists of 90,000 to 110,000 clones, with approximately 87% occurring once and the leading ten covering 18%. Sequencing was performed on peripheral blood. Receptors originate from a woman aged 55-70 years with acute or convalescent COVID-19. Each CDR3 is given with its conserved first and last residue. A D gene is named only where the DNA matches it firmly. Expanded clones get a size class; other rows say once, few or many, or leave the size out.

NA	TRBV28	TRBJ1-1	many	CASHPGTKKAFF	TGTGCCAGCCACCCCGGGACAAAGAAAGCTTTCTTT
NA	TRBV6-2/TRBV6-3	TRBJ2-7	once	CASSGRQEQYF	TGTGCCAGCAGTGGCAGACAGGAGCAGTACTTC
NA	TRBV11-2	TRBJ2-2	NA	CASSFARRTGELFF	TGTGCCAGCAGCTTCGCCAGGAGGACCGGGGAGCTGTTTTTT
NA	TRBV7-8	TRBJ1-1	NA	CASSLWANTEAFF	TGTGCCAGCAGCTTATGGGCAAACACTGAAGCTTTCTTT
TRBD2	TRBV28	TRBJ2-1	NA	CASSWGLAGANGEQFF	TGTGCCAGCAGTTGGGGACTAGCGGGAGCTAATGGGGAGCAGTTCTTC
TRBD1	TRBV5-1	TRBJ2-7	NA	CASSVAMSDRYEQYF	TGCGCCAGCAGCGTTGCGATGTCGGACAGGTACGAGCAGTACTTC
TRBD2	TRBV10-1	TRBJ2-3	NA	CASSDQRGGTDTQYF	TGCGCCAGCAGTGATCAGCGGGGAGGAACAGATACGCAGTATTTT
TRBD1	TRBV28	TRBJ1-6	once	CASSFPDRANSPLHF	TGTGCCAGCAGTTTTCCCGACAGGGCTAATTCACCCCTCCACTTT
NA	TRBV7-3	TRBJ1-1	NA	CASSPGQTNEAFF	TGTGCCAGCAGCCCAGGACAGACAAATGAAGCTTTCTTT
NA	TRBV18	TRBJ1-1	NA	CASSRETEAFF	TGTGCCAGCTCCCGGGAGACTGAAGCTTTCTTT
TRBD2	TRBV7-3	TRBJ2-3	few	CASSQGGLAGDTQYF	TGTGCCAGCAGCCAGGGGGGACTAGCGGGAGATACGCAGTATTTT
NA	TRBV21-1	TRBJ2-3	NA	CASKERHSDTQYF	TGTGCCAGCAAAGAAAGGCACAGTGATACGCAGTATTTT
TRBD1	TRBV19	TRBJ1-2	once	CASSIRQGADGYTF	TGTGCCAGTAGTATAAGGCAGGGGGCTGATGGCTACACCTTC
NA	TRBV9	TRBJ1-4	NA	CASSDRADYYEKLFF	TGTGCCAGCAGCGACAGGGCAGACTACTACGAAAAACTGTTTTTT
NA	TRBV4-3	TRBJ2-3	NA	CASSPQPPSSGTDTQYF	TGCGCCAGCAGCCCCCAACCCCCCTCTAGCGGCACAGATACGCAGTATTTT
TRBD2	TRBV6-2/TRBV6-3	TRBJ2-5	NA	CASSSAGTIQETQYF	TGTGCCAGCAGTTCAGCGGGGACGATACAAGAGACCCAGTACTTC
TRBD1	TRBV6-6	TRBJ2-5	NA	CASSYGGQGETQYF	TGTGCCAGCAGTTACGGGGGACAGGGTGAGACCCAGTACTTC
TRBD1	TRBV18	TRBJ2-5	once	CASSQIGQGQGTQYF	TGTGCCAGCTCACAAATTGGACAGGGCCAGGGGACCCAGTACTTC
NA	TRBV19	TRBJ1-5	NA	CASSIDRGSGQPQHF	TGTGCCAGTAGTATAGATCGAGGGTCGGGCCAGCCCCAGCATTTT
NA	TRBV24-1	TRBJ2-7	few	CATSAPGSTYEQYF	TGTGCCACCAGTGCGCCAGGATCTACCTACGAGCAGTACTTC
NA	TRBV10-1	TRBJ2-7	NA	CASSGAAEVSYEQYF	TGCGCCAGCAGTGGGGCGGCGGAGGTCTCCTACGAGCAGTACTTC
NA	TRBV21-1	TRBJ1-5	NA	CASSSRRGVRPQHF	TGTGCCAGCAGTTCCCGGCGAGGAGTTCGGCCCCAGCATTTT
NA	TRBV28	TRBJ1-2	few	CASSFNPGDGYTF	TGTGCCAGCAGTTTCAACCCGGGAGATGGCTACACCTTC
NA	TRBV19	TRBJ2-5	NA	CASSIQGRVGETQYF	TGTGCCAGTAGTATCCAGGGGAGGGTCGGAGAGACCCAGTACTTC
NA	TRBV10-1	TRBJ1-2	NA	CAISGQANYGYTF	TGCGCCATCTCAGGCCAAGCTAACTATGGCTACACCTTC
NA	TRBV5-1	TRBJ1-1	NA	CASSLRGSTEAFF	TGCGCCAGCAGCTTGAGGGGGAGCACTGAAGCTTTCTTT
NA	TRBV18	TRBJ2-6	NA	CASSPPPVGANVLTF	TGTGCCAGCTCACCACCCCCGGTTGGGGCCAACGTCCTGACTTTC
TRBD2	TRBV19	TRBJ2-2	NA	CASNQIAGGLGELFF	TGTGCCAGTAACCAAATAGCGGGGGGGCTAGGGGAGCTGTTTTTT